Shown below are 7 T cell receptor beta chains from a single sample sequenced in a study of control samples from healthy donors and cancer patients. Assay: immunoSEQ multiplex PCR; the TCRdb copy retains only in-frame clones and omits some. The sample holds some 78,000 clones, 85% to 90% seen once. The sample consisted of blood. These receptors originate from a woman aged 60 to 75 in good health.

The chain links TRBV11-3 to TRBJ1-6; a possible D gene is TRBD1 (6 bases). CDR1 is SGHNT, CDR2 YENEEA, per germline. This CDR3 is built from 15 residues. Deletions cut 5 bases from V and 7 bases from J, with 15 bases between. Here the CDR3 DNA reads TGTGCCAGCAGCCAAAACGGACAGTCCAATTCACCCCTCCACTTT. Protein product: CASSQNGQSNSPLHF.

This rearrangement joins TRBV7-2 to TRBJ2-5, with D possibly TRBD2 on 6 matching bases. Trimming shortened V by 8 bases and J by 5 bases, and 12 bases separated the two germline ends. Germline CDR1 SGHTA, CDR2 FQGNSA. The CDR3 has 12 residues. CDR3 loop: CASSYRGETQYF. In nucleotides, the CDR3 is TGTGCCAGCTCCTACCGGGGGGAGACCCAGTACTTC.

This clone was seen once. V and J are TRBV6-6 and TRBJ1-4, with a weak D call TRBD1 (6 bases). CDR3 length: 14 residues. The ends were cut back, 7 bases at V and 3 bases at J, with 12 bases in the middle. CDR1 and CDR2 (germline): MNHNY, SVGAGI (reference sequence). DNA for the CDR3: TGTGCCAGCACCTTGGACAGATCTAATGAAAAACTGTTTTTT. Protein sequence: CASTLDRSNEKLFF.

The chain links TRBV5-5 to TRBJ2-7; D may be TRBD1 (5 bases). Trimming cost V 1 base and J 3 bases, with 11 bases left between them. Looked up from germline, CDR1 is SGHKS and CDR2 is YYEKEE (reference sequence). The CDR3 is 14 amino acids. The CDR3 DNA reads TGTGCCAGCAGCTTGAGAGCCAGGGACTACGAGCAGTACTTC. Protein: CASSLRARDYEQYF.

The J gene is TRBJ2-5, the V gene TRBV7-9, with 9 positions matching TRBD2. The CDR3 loop spans 15 amino acids. V shed 4 bases and J 5 bases; nucleotides not matched to a gene: 8. Germline V gene data show CDR1 as SEHNR and CDR2 as FQNEAQ (reference sequence). The CDR3 is CASSYRPSGAETQYF. The CDR3 DNA reads as TGTGCCAGCAGCTATAGGCCTAGCGGGGCGGAGACCCAGTACTTC.

J is TRBJ1-3 and V is TRBV4-1; 10 nucleotides match TRBD1. This CDR3 contains 16 residues. CDR1 is MGHRA and CDR2 is YSYEKL in the germline V gene. Trimming cost V 1 base and J 2 bases; bases outside gene matches: 2. CDR3 residues: CASSQGGTGAGNTIYF. The CDR3 DNA follows: TGCGCCAGCAGCCAAGGCGGGACAGGGGCTGGAAACACCATATATTTT.

The chain combines TRBV9 with TRBJ1-1; a weak D match, TRBD1 (6 bases). V was shortened by 7 bases and J by 5 bases, with 18 bases between the two germline ends. This CDR3 contains 14 residues. Germline CDR1 is SGDLS and CDR2 is YYNGEE. The CDR3 nucleotides read TGTGCCAGCGCTGGGGGGGCCGGTGAGACTGAAGCTTTCTTT. It translates to CASAGGAGETEAFF.